The sequence of this T cell receptor beta chain was determined in a study of shared clonotypes between healthy human individuals. The CDR3 totals 14 residues. Sequencing used immunoSEQ multiplex PCR; TCRdb keeps in-frame clones, though not all of them. The repertoire holds over a million clones, with about 75% as singletons. This clone was found once. The sequenced sample was memory CD4+ T cells sorted from blood. Subset indicated: CD45RA-negative fraction. The TCR comes from a man in his late teens or twenties in good health. The chain combines TRBV21-1 with TRBJ2-7; whether TRBD2, the table's D call, matches the DNA was not checked. TRBV21-1 is noted as a pseudogene. As DNA, the CDR3 is TGTGCCAGCAGCCATATATGGGGGGGCTACGAGCAGTACTTC. It is translated as CASSHIWGGYEQYF.